This T cell receptor (beta chain) was obtained from a study of blood T cells in healthy people across ages. Findings and limits, study-wide: Estimated diversity across one million T cells was deemed an underestimate. PBMCs were not sorted, which prevented a conclusive comparison of naive versus antigen-experienced cells.

Points on this clonotype: Its target is unknown. A much larger clone is a single base away; this may be a read error.

The donors, healthy Caucasians from Russia, were aged roughly 6 to 95. Donors gave around 9.8 milliliters of peripheral blood apiece. J lost 7 bases, V lost 7 bases, and 11 bases had no gene match. The germline CDR1 and CDR2 sequences are SNHLY and FYNNEI. The CDR3 runs to 16 residues. A second PCR, run for about 6 to 11 cycles, used a sample-barcoded 5' primer plus a J-beta primer mix. TCRdb itself ran the 5' RACE reads through MiXCR, one entry per CDR3 protein. The repertoire holds fewer than 1.5 million distinct CDR3 sequences, with about 43% as singletons. Sequenced input: blood. The chain carries TRBV2 and TRBJ2-2; 11 bases are a match to TRBD2. The source is a woman aged 18 to 35 in good health. CDR3 residues: CASTRTLAGGIGELFF. DNA of the CDR3: TGTGCCAGCACCCGGACGCTAGCGGGAGGTATCGGGGAGCTGTTTTTT.